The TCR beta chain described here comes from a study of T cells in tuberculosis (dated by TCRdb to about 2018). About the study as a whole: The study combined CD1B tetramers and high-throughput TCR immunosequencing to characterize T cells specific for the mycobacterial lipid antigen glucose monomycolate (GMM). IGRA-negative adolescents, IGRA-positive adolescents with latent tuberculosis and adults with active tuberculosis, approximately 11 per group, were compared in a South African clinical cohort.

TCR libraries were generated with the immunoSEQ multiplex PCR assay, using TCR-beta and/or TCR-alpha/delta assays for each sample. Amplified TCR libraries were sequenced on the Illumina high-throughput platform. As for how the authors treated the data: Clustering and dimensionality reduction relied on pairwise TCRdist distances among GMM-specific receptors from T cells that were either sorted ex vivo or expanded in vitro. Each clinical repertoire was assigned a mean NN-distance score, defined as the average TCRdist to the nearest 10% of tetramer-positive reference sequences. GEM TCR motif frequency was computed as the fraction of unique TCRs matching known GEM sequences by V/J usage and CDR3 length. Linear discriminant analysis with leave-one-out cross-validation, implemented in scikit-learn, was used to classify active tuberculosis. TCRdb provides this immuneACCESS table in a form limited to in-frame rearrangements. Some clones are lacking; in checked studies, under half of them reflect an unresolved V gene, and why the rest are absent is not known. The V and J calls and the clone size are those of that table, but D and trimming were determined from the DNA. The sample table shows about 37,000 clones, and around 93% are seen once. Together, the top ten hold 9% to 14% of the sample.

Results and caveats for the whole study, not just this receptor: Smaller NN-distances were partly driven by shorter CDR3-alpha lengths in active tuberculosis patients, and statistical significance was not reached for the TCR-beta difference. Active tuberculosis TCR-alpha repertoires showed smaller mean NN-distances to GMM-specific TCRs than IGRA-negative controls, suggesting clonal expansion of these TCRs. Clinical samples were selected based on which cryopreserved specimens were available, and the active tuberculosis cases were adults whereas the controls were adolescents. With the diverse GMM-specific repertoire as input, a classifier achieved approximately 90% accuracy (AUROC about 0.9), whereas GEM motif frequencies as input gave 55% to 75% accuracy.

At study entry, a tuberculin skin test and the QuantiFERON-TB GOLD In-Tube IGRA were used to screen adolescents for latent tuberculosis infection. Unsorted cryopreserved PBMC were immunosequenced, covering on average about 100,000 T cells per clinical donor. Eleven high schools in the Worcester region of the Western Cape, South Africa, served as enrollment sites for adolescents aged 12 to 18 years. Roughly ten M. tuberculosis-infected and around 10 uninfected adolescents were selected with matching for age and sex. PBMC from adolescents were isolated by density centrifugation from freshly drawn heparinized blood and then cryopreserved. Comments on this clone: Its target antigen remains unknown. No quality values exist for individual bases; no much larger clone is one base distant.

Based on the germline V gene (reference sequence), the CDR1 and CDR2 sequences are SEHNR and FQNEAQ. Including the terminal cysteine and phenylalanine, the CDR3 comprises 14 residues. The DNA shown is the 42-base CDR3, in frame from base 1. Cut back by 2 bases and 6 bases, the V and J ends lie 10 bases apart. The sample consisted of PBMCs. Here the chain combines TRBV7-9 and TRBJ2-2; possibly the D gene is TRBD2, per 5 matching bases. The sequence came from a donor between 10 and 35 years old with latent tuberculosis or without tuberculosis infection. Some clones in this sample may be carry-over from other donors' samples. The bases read TGTGCCAGCAGCTTACCCGAGGGCTCCGGGGAGCTGTTTTTT. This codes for CASSLPEGSGELFF.